This T cell receptor (beta chain) was documented in a study of Ad26.COV2.S vaccination and SARS-CoV-2 variants. Study context: This donor came from the COV1001 trial of Ad26.COV2.S.

The method was immunoSEQ multiplex PCR; TCRdb's version includes in-frame clones alone and lacks a portion of them. The repertoire has 350,000 to 400,000 clones, 70% to 90% of them found once; the top ten carry 1.5% to 2%. Stated treatment: about 20 received Ad26.COV2.S at low or high dose, single or two shots; 5 received placebo; per-sample allocation not given. The investigators took samples on day 63 after the first vaccine or placebo injection. In Boston, the donor was an adult between 18-55 years of age. CDR1 and CDR2 (germline): LGHNA, YNFKEQ. The CDR3 length is 18 residues. With V trimmed by 0 bases and J by 5 bases, 9 bases remained unmatched.

The material was peripheral blood, obtained in a trial of Ad26.COV2.S vaccine versus placebo. This chain links TRBV4-2 with TRBJ2-1, with TRBD2 identical over 11 bases. This sequence was found in a person between 18 and 59 years old who received the Ad26.COV2.S COVID-19 vaccine or a placebo. CDR3 sequence (DNA): TGTGCCAGCAGCCAAGATGCTAGCGGGGGGATAGAGAACAATGAGCAGTTCTTC. This translates into CASSQDASGGIENNEQFF.